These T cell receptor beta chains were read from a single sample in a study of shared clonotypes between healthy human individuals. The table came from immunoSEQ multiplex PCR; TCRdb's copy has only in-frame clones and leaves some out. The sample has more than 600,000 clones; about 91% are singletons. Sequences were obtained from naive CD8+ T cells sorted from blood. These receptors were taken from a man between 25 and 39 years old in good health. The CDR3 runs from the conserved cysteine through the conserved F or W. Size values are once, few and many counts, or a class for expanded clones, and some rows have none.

cdr3_aa: CASSLNSGRAGELFF; clone_size: -; cdr3_length: 15; v_call: TRBV28
cdr3_aa: CASSLRLAGGTETQYF; clone_size: -; cdr3_length: 16; v_call: TRBV7-9
cdr3_aa: CASSLAGARQPQHF; clone_size: -; cdr3_length: 14; v_call: TRBV27
cdr3_aa: CASSISHQETQYF; clone_size: -; cdr3_length: 13; v_call: TRBV19
cdr3_aa: CASTTEVLAGASYNEQFF; clone_size: once; cdr3_length: 18; v_call: TRBV4-1
cdr3_aa: CASSQDFSSSTYEQYF; clone_size: -; cdr3_length: 16; v_call: TRBV4-3
cdr3_aa: CSVEEGKRYEQYF; clone_size: -; cdr3_length: 13; v_call: TRBV29-1
cdr3_aa: CASSLSGTNTEAFF; clone_size: -; cdr3_length: 14; v_call: TRBV27
cdr3_aa: CASSFQGNGYNEQFF; clone_size: once; cdr3_length: 15; v_call: TRBV7-3
cdr3_aa: CASSLVDSSYEQYF; clone_size: once; cdr3_length: 14; v_call: TRBV7-9
cdr3_aa: CSVRELSYEQYF; clone_size: -; cdr3_length: 12; v_call: TRBV29-1
cdr3_aa: CASSPPGALEQYF; clone_size: many; cdr3_length: 13; v_call: TRBV7-6
cdr3_aa: CASSPRTGALTDTQYF; clone_size: -; cdr3_length: 16; v_call: TRBV28
cdr3_aa: CASSHEWRPSTDTQYF; clone_size: -; cdr3_length: 16; v_call: TRBV7-2
cdr3_aa: CATSRDWIGQDTQYF; clone_size: -; cdr3_length: 15; v_call: TRBV15
cdr3_aa: CASRTLDGDRRSAYEQYF; clone_size: -; cdr3_length: 18; v_call: TRBV28